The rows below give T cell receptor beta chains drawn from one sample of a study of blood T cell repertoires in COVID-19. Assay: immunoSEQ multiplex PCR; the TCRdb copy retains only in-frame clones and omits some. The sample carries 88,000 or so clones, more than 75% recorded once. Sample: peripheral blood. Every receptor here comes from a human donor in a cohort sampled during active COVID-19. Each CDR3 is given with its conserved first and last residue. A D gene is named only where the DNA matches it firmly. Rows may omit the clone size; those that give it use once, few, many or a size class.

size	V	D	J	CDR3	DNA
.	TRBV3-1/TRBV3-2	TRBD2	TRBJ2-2	CASSPTGLGSAGELFF	TGTGCCAGCAGCCCAACGGGACTAGGTTCGGCCGGGGAGCTGTTTTTT
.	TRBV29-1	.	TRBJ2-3	CSVAVSGATDTQYF	TGCAGCGTTGCCGTATCGGGAGCCACAGATACGCAGTATTTT
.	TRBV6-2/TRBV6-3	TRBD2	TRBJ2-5	CASSTGLAGVETQYF	TGTGCCAGCAGTACGGGACTAGCGGGAGTTGAGACCCAGTACTTC
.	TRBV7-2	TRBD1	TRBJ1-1	CASRQGGSRTEAFF	TGTGCCAGCCGACAGGGTGGTAGTCGCACTGAAGCTTTCTTT
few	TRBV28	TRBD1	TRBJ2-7	CATYPSGQATYEQYF	TGTGCCACCTACCCTTCGGGACAGGCGACCTACGAGCAGTACTTC
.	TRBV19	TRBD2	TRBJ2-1	CASSRSGTSGGNEQFF	TGTGCCAGTAGCCGTTCGGGGACTAGTGGGGGCAATGAGCAGTTCTTC
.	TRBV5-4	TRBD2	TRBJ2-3	CASSKTSGTQDTQYF	TGTGCCAGCAGCAAGACTAGCGGCACTCAAGATACGCAGTATTTT
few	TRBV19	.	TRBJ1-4	CASSPLGQGRSNEKLFF	TGTGCCAGTAGCCCTCTGGGGCAGGGTAGGTCTAATGAAAAACTGTTTTTT
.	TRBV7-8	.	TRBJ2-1	CASSLAISRGGNNEQFF	TGTGCCAGCAGCTTAGCGATCTCGCGGGGTGGGAACAATGAGCAGTTCTTC
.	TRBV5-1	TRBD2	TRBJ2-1	CASSWPRGGSSYNEQFF	TGCGCCAGCAGCTGGCCCCGAGGCGGGAGCTCCTACAATGAGCAGTTCTTC
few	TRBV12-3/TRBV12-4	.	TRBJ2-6	CASTVYGANVLTF	TGTGCCAGCACCGTATATGGGGCCAACGTCCTGACTTTC
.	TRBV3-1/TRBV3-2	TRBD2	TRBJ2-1	CASSQDPIRGVYNEQFF	TGTGCCAGCAGCCAAGATCCAATTCGGGGGGTTTACAATGAGCAGTTCTTC
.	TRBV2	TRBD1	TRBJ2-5	CASRLGTGQETQYF	TGTGCCAGCCGGCTCGGGACAGGACAAGAGACCCAGTACTTC
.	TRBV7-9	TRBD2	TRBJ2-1	CASSFLAGAYNEQFF	TGTGCCAGCAGCTTCCTAGCGGGGGCCTACAATGAGCAGTTCTTC
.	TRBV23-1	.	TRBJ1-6	CANHQNGMREQSTGPLHF	TGCGCCAACCACCAGAACGGAATGCGAGAACAGTCCACCGGTCCCCTCCACTTT
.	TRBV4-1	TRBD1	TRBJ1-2	CASSQGQASNYGYTF	TGCGCCAGCAGCCAGGGACAGGCAAGCAACTATGGCTACACCTTC
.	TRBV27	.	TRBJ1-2	CASSSRGGYGYTF	TGTGCCAGCAGTTCCAGGGGCGGCTATGGCTACACCTTC
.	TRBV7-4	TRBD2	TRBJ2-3	CASSRYLAGTSTDTQYF	TGTGCCAGCAGTCGATACCTAGCGGGAACTAGCACAGATACGCAGTATTTT
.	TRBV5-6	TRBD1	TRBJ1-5	CASSLAGQGDQPQHF	TGTGCCAGCAGCTTGGCGGGACAGGGCGATCAGCCCCAGCATTTT
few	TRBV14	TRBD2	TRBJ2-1	CASSLLAGGPVDEQFF	TGTGCCAGCAGCCTCCTAGCGGGAGGGCCGGTAGATGAGCAGTTCTTC
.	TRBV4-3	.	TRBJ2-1	CASSQDWMRSSYNEQFF	TGCGCCAGCAGCCAAGATTGGATGCGGAGCTCCTACAATGAGCAGTTCTTC
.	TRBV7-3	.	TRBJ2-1	CASSSERSSYNEQFF	TGTGCCAGCAGCTCCGAACGGAGCTCCTACAATGAGCAGTTCTTC
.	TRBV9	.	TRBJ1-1	CASSVLGGLEAFF	TGTGCCAGCAGCGTACTTGGAGGGCTTGAAGCTTTCTTT
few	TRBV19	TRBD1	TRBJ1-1	CASSLQGAGLAEAFF	TGTGCCAGTAGTCTCCAGGGGGCCGGTCTCGCTGAAGCTTTCTTT
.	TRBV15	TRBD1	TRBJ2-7	CATSRDLGQGAYEQYF	TGTGCCACCAGCAGAGATCTAGGACAGGGGGCCTACGAGCAGTACTTC
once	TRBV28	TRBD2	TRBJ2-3	CASSKTSGEITDTQYF	TGTGCCAGCAGTAAGACTAGCGGGGAGATCACAGATACGCAGTATTTT
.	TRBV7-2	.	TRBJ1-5	CASSPHAGNQPQHF	TGTGCCAGCAGCCCTCATGCAGGCAATCAGCCCCAGCATTTT
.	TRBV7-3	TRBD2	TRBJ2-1	CASSLSGLAGVNEQFF	TGTGCCAGCAGCTTAAGCGGGCTAGCGGGAGTTAATGAGCAGTTCTTC
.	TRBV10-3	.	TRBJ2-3	CAISESRGRTDTQYF	TGTGCCATCAGTGAGTCGAGAGGGAGGACAGATACGCAGTATTTT
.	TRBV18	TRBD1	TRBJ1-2	CASSPQGGGHGYTF	TGTGCCAGCTCCCCCCAAGGAGGGGGCCATGGCTACACCTTC
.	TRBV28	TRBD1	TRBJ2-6	CASKTGGLTGANVLTF	TGTGCCAGCAAGACAGGGGGACTCACCGGGGCCAACGTCCTGACTTTC
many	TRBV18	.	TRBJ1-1	CASSKTTGNTEAFF	TGTGCCAGCTCAAAAACTACAGGGAACACTGAAGCTTTCTTT
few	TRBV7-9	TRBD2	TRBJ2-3	CASSLFGSGSTDTQYF	TGTGCCAGCAGCTTGTTTGGTAGCGGGAGCACAGATACGCAGTATTTT
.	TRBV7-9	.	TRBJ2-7	CASSVRSFGEQYF	TGTGCCAGCAGCGTACGAAGCTTTGGTGAGCAGTACTTC
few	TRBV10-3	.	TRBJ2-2	CATHGDTDTGELFF	TGTGCCACTCATGGGGACACCGACACCGGGGAGCTGTTTTTT
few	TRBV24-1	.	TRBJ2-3	CATSDSSQGYTDTQYF	TGTGCCACCAGTGATTCCTCCCAGGGATACACAGATACGCAGTATTTT
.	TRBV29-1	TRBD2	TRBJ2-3	CSVGASGSTDTQYF	TGCAGCGTTGGGGCTAGCGGGAGCACAGATACGCAGTATTTT
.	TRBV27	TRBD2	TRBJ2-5	CASSLYGLDAETQYF	TGTGCCAGCAGTTTATATGGACTAGACGCGGAGACCCAGTACTTC
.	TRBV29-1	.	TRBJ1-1	CSVEDGHGAEAFF	TGCAGCGTTGAAGACGGCCACGGGGCTGAAGCTTTCTTT
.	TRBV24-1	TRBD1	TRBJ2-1	CATSQSGTGTNEQFF	TGTGCCACCAGTCAATCCGGGACAGGGACCAATGAGCAGTTCTTC
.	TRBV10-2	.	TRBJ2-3	CASSESAGMVTQYF	TGCGCCAGCAGTGAGTCGGCGGGGATGGTCACGCAGTATTTT
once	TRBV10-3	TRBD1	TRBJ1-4	CAISRTGTNEKLFF	TGTGCCATCAGTAGGACAGGGACTAATGAAAAACTGTTTTTT
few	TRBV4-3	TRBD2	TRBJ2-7	CASSQESGRAYEQYF	TGCGCCAGCAGCCAAGAAAGCGGGAGGGCCTACGAGCAGTACTTC
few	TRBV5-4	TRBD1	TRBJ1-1	CASSTSGQQNTEAFF	TGTGCCAGCAGCACCTCGGGACAGCAGAACACTGAAGCTTTCTTT
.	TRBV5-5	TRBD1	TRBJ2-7	CASSLVGDRAYEQYF	TGTGCCAGCAGCTTGGTGGGTGACAGGGCCTACGAGCAGTACTTC
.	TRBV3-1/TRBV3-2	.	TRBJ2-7	CASSQGPVTYEQYF	TGTGCCAGCAGCCAAGGGCCCGTGACCTACGAGCAGTACTTC
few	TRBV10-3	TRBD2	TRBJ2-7	CAIGLAYEQYF	TGTGCCATTGGACTAGCCTACGAGCAGTACTTC
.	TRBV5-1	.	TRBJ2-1	CASSPSFFNEQFF	TGCGCCAGCAGCCCGTCCTTTTTCAATGAGCAGTTCTTC
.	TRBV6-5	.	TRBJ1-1	CASRKAGNTEAFF	TGTGCCAGCAGAAAGGCGGGGAACACTGAAGCTTTCTTT
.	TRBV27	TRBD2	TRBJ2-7	CASSPGTRLYEQYF	TGTGCCAGCAGTCCGGGGACTAGGCTCTACGAGCAGTACTTC
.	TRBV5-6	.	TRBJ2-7	CASSLGAGALYEQYF	TGTGCCAGCAGCTTGGGAGCGGGCGCACTCTACGAGCAGTACTTC
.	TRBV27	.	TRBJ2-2	CASNPRSGVFGVTGELFF	TGTGCCAGCAACCCTCGCTCAGGGGTCTTCGGGGTGACCGGGGAGCTGTTTTTT
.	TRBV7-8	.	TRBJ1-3	CASSLAALSGNTIYF	TGTGCCAGCAGCTTAGCCGCCCTATCTGGAAACACCATATATTTT
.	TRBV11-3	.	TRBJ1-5	CASSLEGGVIGPQHF	TGTGCCAGCAGCTTAGAGGGAGGGGTTATAGGGCCCCAGCATTTT